This T cell receptor beta chain was captured by sequencing in a study of shared clonotypes between healthy human individuals. Some clones are missing from TCRdb's copy, which holds only in-frame ones; the method was immunoSEQ multiplex PCR. This sample has approximately 1,000,000 clones, with more than 75% found just once. The sequence came from a man aged 18 to 29 in good health. Some clones in this sample may be carry-over from other donors' samples. Sequencing used memory CD4+ T cells from PBMCs. Specified subset: CD45RA-negative fraction.

The CDR3 loop reads CASSFSEPGELFF. DNA of the CDR3: TGTGCCAGCAGCTTTTCAGAGCCCGGGGAGCTGTTTTTT. The chain links TRBV7-9 to TRBJ2-2; D remains ambiguous. The ends were cut back, 3 bases at V and 6 bases at J, with 8 bases in the middle. CDR1 is SEHNR, CDR2 FQNEAQ, per germline (reference sequence). This CDR3 has 13 residues.